This T cell receptor beta chain emerged from a study of blood T cell repertoires in COVID-19. At the level of the study: There were acute and convalescent COVID-19 samples, and they came from the United States, Italy and Spain. PBMCs, B-cell-depleted T cells, or T cells provided the cDNA or gDNA that made up the material.

Per the original data handling: Reference gene primer amplification yielded estimated nucleated cell counts. Profiling relied on immunoSEQ multiplex PCR, and the TCRdb table lists in-frame clones only, not all of them. D and trimming were read from the DNA, whereas the V and J calls and clone size are those reported in that table. Of hundreds of thousands of clones in the sample, roughly 80% are singletons; the top ten hold around 2.6%. Remarks on this clone: Other nucleotide sequences in the sample specify the same CDR3.

Germline CDR1 and CDR2: SGDLS and YYNGEE. The CDR3 loop spans 14 amino acids. The ends were cut back, 0 bases at V and 4 bases at J, with 10 bases in the middle. The origin of this receptor is a woman in her seventies with active or convalescent COVID-19. The J gene is TRBJ1-1, the V gene TRBV9; TRBD1 is a possible D gene (6 bases). What was sequenced was peripheral blood. The CDR3 coding sequence is TGTGCCAGCAGCGTAGGAGGGGGGGGCACTGAAGCTTTCTTT. This encodes CASSVGGGGTEAFF. Variable domain in full (rest from reference TRBV9 and TRBJ1-1): DSGVTQTPKHLITATGQRVTLRCSPRSGDLSVYWYQQSLDQGLQFLIQYYNGEERAKGNILERFSAQQFPDLHSELNLSSLELGDSALYFCASSVGGGGTEAFFGQGTRLTVV.